This T cell receptor beta chain appears in the sequencing data of a study of T cells after yellow fever vaccination. Study-level findings and limits: Subsequent to the booster, the majority of primary-vaccination clones reappeared (around 95% CD4, 88% CD8).

TCRdb reprocessed the 5' RACE reads via MiXCR and lists one record per CDR3 protein. The profile shows some 600,000 distinct CDR3 sequences, 9% to 15% of them singletons. Per germline, CDR1 SGHVS and CDR2 FNYEAQ. Trimming removed 1 base from V and 1 base from J, with 4 bases in between. The CDR3 totals 14 residues. This clonotype was seen repeatedly, ten times or more. Its antigen is currently unknown. V is TRBV7-6 and J is TRBJ2-2; D call uncertain. The TCR originated in a man between 25 and 39 years old who received the YFV17D yellow fever vaccine. This specimen was PBMCs, taken on the day of the yellow fever booster vaccination. The DNA of the CDR3 is TGTGCCAGCAGCTTAGGCGAGAACACCGGGGAGCTGTTTTTT. Its translation is CASSLGENTGELFF.